The clone carrying this T cell receptor beta chain was found many times. This record belongs to a study of human T cells and chemical hapten exposure. Study-wide background: From small differences in pooled library volume came most of the variation in per-sample TCR yields.

The time point denotes: patch test 1, 2 weeks after DPC sensitization. Treatment denoted: therapeutic diphenylcyclopropenone sensitization with weekly scalp DPC. This CDR3 is 17 amino acids long. V was clipped by 1 base and J by 7 bases, with 22 bases between them. Germline V gives CDR1 SGHTA, CDR2 FQGNSA. Unique molecular identifiers were attached to individual cDNA molecules during library preparation. As originally analysed: A per-sample median of about 100,000 TCRs was observed, with counts ranging from about 20,000 to 750,000. One entry per CDR3 protein, called by TCRdb with MiXCR from the RACE reads. TCRdb, rather than the study authors, made the V and J calls. The sample has around 120,000 distinct CDR3 sequences; about 13% are singletons.

The chain combines TRBV7-2 with TRBJ1-2; D uncertain. This sample comprised whole blood, obtained in connection with sensitization to the hapten diphenylcyclopropenone (DPC). This receptor was taken from a man between 18 and 29 years old with alopecia areata. Some clones in this sample may be carry-over from other donors' samples. The CDR3 protein is CASSLEVPVFRISGYTF. DNA of the CDR3: TGTGCCAGCAGCTTAGAGGTCCCCGTATTCCGGATAAGTGGCTACACCTTC.